This TCR beta chain appears in the sequencing data of a study of T cells in Graves' hyperthyroidism and ophthalmopathy. Turning to this clonotype: Its antigen remains unknown.

Germline V CDR1 and CDR2: SGHNT, YENEEA. This CDR3 region has 14 residues. V shed 3 bases and J shed 3 bases, with 10 bases lying between them. Broader study findings: The model identified upcoming ophthalmopathy a median roughly 6 months ahead of onset.

From RNA transcripts, TCR beta CDR3 regions were amplified. Primed by the HTBI set, a first-round RT-PCR was run on the TCR CDR3. One entry per CDR3 protein results from TCRdb running MiXCR on the multiplex PCR reads. The table lists over 200,000 distinct CDR3 sequences, about 15% of them singletons. From more than 9.5 ml of fresh peripheral blood, PBMCs were isolated. This clonotype was obtained from a woman in her thirties or forties with Graves' hyperthyroidism that later progressed to Graves' ophthalmopathy. The chain uses TRBV11-3 and TRBJ2-3; no reliable D call. Input material: blood. The CDR3 region has the DNA TGTGCCAGCAGCTTGGCGGAAGCAACAGATACGCAGTATTTT. Its translation: CASSLAEATDTQYF.